A selection of T cell receptor beta chains follows, all from one sample in a study of early T cells in non-severe SARS-CoV-2 infection. TCRdb ran MiXCR on the 5' RACE reads and lists one entry per CDR3 protein. This table has 60,000 or so distinct CDR3 sequences, 8.5% to 10% appearing once. The sequencing sample was made of whole blood. These receptors all stem from an adult who was a healthcare worker with PCR-confirmed SARS-CoV-2 infection or an uninfected control (not recorded which). Each CDR3 is given without its conserved first and last residue.

j_call v_call cdr3_aa
TRBJ1-1 TRBV6-5 ASSSLLGVRTEAF
TRBJ2-3 TRBV7-2 ASSLGFGGVDTQY
TRBJ1-3 TRBV10-3 AIAGTTGNTIY
TRBJ2-3 TRBV11-2 ASRPPGLAGATDTQY
TRBJ1-1 TRBV30 AWSRGMGTEAF
TRBJ2-3 TRBV25-1 ASSEATPGPDTQY
TRBJ2-3 TRBV20-1 SASIQDTQY
TRBJ1-1 TRBV6-1 ASSVILAEAF
TRBJ2-3 TRBV6-5 ASGQGTDTQY
TRBJ2-7 TRBV7-2 ASSFQGLVHEQY
TRBJ2-1 TRBV29-1 SGGLAGGNEQF
TRBJ2-5 TRBV29-1 SVVKQKETQY
TRBJ2-7 TRBV28 ASRSHTGAEQY
TRBJ2-5 TRBV6-6 ASRKQGVETQY
TRBJ1-6 TRBV20-1 SARDLRTDSSYNSPLH
TRBJ2-4 TRBV6-2/TRBV6-3 ASSYTEPATTQY
TRBJ1-5 TRBV6-2/TRBV6-3 ASSYLMDRKSNQPQH
TRBJ2-7 TRBV28 ASTVRTGGPYEQY
TRBJ1-1 TRBV5-1 ASSFQGMFAF
TRBJ2-6 TRBV14 ASSQDPGRQGYSGANVLT
TRBJ2-7 TRBV2 ASRTGTVAYEQY
TRBJ2-7 TRBV7-2 ASSVAGETRSSYEQY
TRBJ2-7 TRBV21-1 ASSKVSGKRD
TRBJ2-1 TRBV29-1 SAAARGALSNEQF
TRBJ2-1 TRBV7-2 ASRVAGGSSYNEQF
TRBJ1-2 TRBV6-1 ASHRQSANYGYT
TRBJ2-7 TRBV2 ASSGTGSGEQY
TRBJ1-1 TRBV28 ASIGQGMNTEAF
TRBJ2-5 TRBV29-1 SVEEFETQY
TRBJ2-1 TRBV4-2 ASSPGVSGSLYNEQF
TRBJ2-6 TRBV7-2 ASSLGLLQGAGANVLT
TRBJ2-2 TRBV7-2 ASSRREGAGELF
TRBJ2-7 TRBV20-1 SAVRTSGTYEQY
TRBJ2-7 TRBV7-2 ASSRMGGYEQY
TRBJ1-6 TRBV6-5 ASRRGTSYNSPLH
TRBJ2-5 TRBV28 ASSSAGTGETQY
TRBJ1-5 TRBV27 ASSFSSNQPQH
TRBJ2-1 TRBV7-2 ASSQTSGRPAYNEQF
TRBJ2-3 TRBV29-1 SVVLGTSGTDTQY
TRBJ2-7 TRBV7-2 ASSFTGTVAEQY
TRBJ1-5 TRBV27 ASSPNPAWQPQH
TRBJ2-1 TRBV24-1 ATSAAVGEQF
TRBJ1-1 TRBV28 ASSHRQPRRGAF
TRBJ2-1 TRBV6-6 ASRPGQYNEQF
TRBJ2-7 TRBV20-1 SASTGLEYEQY
TRBJ2-1 TRBV20-1 SARDYPSGSVSYNEQF
TRBJ1-4 TRBV12-3/TRBV12-4 ASSSSVGPQKKLF
TRBJ2-7 TRBV3-1 ASSTRTASYEQY
TRBJ2-1 TRBV6-1 ASGKRELQNEQF
TRBJ2-1 TRBV11-2 ASSLLKSPNNEQF
TRBJ2-3 TRBV6-1 ASSETGRADTQY
TRBJ2-5 TRBV10-3 AIRGTGGQETQY
TRBJ1-4 TRBV5-1 ASSPWSDRENEKLF
TRBJ2-7 TRBV29-1 SVNRDSSYEQY